The T cell receptor (beta chain) under discussion was sequenced for a study of shared T cell receptors in the human thymus. The protocol was immunoSEQ multiplex PCR, while the TCRdb copy is restricted to in-frame clones and leaves out a portion. This table has hundreds of thousands of clones, 80% to 90% appearing once. V dropped 2 bases and J dropped 0 bases, with 16 bases sitting between them. CDR1 is SGHTA and CDR2 is FQGTGA in the germline V gene. The length of the CDR3 is 17 residues. The same specimen was also included in a second study, on human thymus T cells.

Sequenced input: thymocytes. The TCR originated in a girl younger than two with a congenital heart defect. J is TRBJ1-1 and V is TRBV7-3; D is possibly TRBD1 (6 bases). CDR3 residues: CASSLPLGQRMNTEAFF. CDR3 DNA: TGTGCCAGCAGCTTACCCCTAGGACAGAGAATGAACACTGAAGCTTTCTTT.